Detailed here is one T cell receptor beta chain. CDR1 and CDR2 from the germline V gene are SGHAT and FQNNGV. Trimming stripped 5 bases from V and 2 bases from J, with 10 bases between. The CDR3 sequence is 14 residues long. TCRdb's table, derived via immunoSEQ multiplex PCR, lists solely in-frame clones and lacks some. The table records 100,000 to 150,000 clones, about 88% of them present only once. The data were obtained in a study of control samples from healthy donors and cancer patients. Sequencing was carried out using blood. The J gene is TRBJ1-5, the V gene TRBV11-2; a possible D gene is TRBD1 (5 bases). The sequence was collected from a man aged 45-60 years in good health. The CDR3 loop is CASSPGHGNQPQHF. DNA of the CDR3: TGTGCCAGCAGCCCAGGACATGGCAATCAGCCCCAGCATTTT.